This T cell receptor (beta chain) was identified during a study of cytomegalovirus exposure and HLA in healthy donors. About the study: Researchers previously reported finding just under 120 million unique TCR beta sequences from 150 million to 200 million T cells.

This CDR3 comprises 13 residues. V shed 1 base and J shed 5 bases, with 8 bases lying between them. Germline-derived CDR1 and CDR2 are LNHDA and SQIVND (reference sequence). On this clone: Its specificity is not known.

Primers: 60 Vbeta forward and 13 Jbeta reverse. Sequenced by immunoSEQ multiplex PCR; TCRdb stores in-frame clones only, minus some. The data contain 85,000 to 100,000 clones, about three quarters of them singletons. Findings and limits, study-wide: An analysis was carried out later, and it reportedly showed fewer N-insertions in an Asian-associated ancestry cluster than the roughly 670-donor mean.

This chain joins TRBV19 and TRBJ2-5; D remains unclear. The origin of this receptor is a middle-aged man in good health and CMV-seropositive. The sample consisted of PBMCs. Here the CDR3 DNA reads TGTGCCAGTAGTATAGGACAACCGGAGACCCAGTACTTC. Translated: CASSIGQPETQYF.